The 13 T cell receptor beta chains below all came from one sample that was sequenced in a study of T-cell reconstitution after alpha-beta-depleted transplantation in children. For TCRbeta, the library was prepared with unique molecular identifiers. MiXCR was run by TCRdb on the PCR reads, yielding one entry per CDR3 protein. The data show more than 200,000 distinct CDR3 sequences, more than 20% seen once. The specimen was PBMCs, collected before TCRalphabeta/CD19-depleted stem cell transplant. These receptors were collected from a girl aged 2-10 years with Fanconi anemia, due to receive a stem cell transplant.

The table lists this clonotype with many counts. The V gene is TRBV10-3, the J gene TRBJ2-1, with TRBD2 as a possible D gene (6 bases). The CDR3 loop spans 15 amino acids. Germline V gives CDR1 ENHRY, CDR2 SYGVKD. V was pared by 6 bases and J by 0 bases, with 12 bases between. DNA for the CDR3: TGTGCCATCAGAGGGCGGGATTCCTCCTACAATGAGCAGTTCTTC. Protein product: CAIRGRDSSYNEQFF.

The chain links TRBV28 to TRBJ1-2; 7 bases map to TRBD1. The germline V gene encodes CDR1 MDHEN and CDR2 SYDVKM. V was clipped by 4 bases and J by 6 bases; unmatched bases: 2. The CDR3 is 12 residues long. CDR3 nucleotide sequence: TGTGCCAGCAGTTACAGGGGTCATGGCTACACCTTC. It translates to CASSYRGHGYTF.

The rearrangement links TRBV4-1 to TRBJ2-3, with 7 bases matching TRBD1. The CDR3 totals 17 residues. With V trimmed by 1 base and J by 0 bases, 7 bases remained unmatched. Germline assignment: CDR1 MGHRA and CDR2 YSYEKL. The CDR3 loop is CASSQVAIQGSTDTQYF. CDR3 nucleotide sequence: TGCGCCAGCAGCCAAGTGGCAATACAGGGGAGCACAGATACGCAGTATTTT.

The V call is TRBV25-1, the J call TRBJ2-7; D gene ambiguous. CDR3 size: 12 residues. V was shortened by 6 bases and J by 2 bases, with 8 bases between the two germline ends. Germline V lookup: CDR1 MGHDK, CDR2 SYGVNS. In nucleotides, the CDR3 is TGTGCCAGCAGGTCAGAGACCTACGAGCAGTACTTC. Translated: CASRSETYEQYF.

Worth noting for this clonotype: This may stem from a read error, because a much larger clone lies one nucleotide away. The CDR3 here is CSSSLDRNLYNEQFF. The DNA for the CDR3 is TGTTCCAGCAGTTTGGACAGGAACCTTTACAATGAGCAGTTCTTC. This rearrangement joins TRBV7-3 to TRBJ2-1; TRBD1 agrees at 7 bases. Germline CDR1 and CDR2: SGHTA and FQGTGA. This CDR3 has 15 amino acids.

The CDR3 reads CASSAGTGIIYEQYF. DNA for the CDR3: TGTGCCAGCAGTGCCGGGACAGGGATAATCTACGAGCAGTACTTC. The chain joins TRBV6-4 to TRBJ2-7, with 9 nucleotides matching TRBD1. The CDR3 extends over 15 amino acids. With V trimmed by 4 bases and J by 3 bases, 7 bases remained unmatched. CDR1 is MRHNA and CDR2 is SNTAGT in the germline V gene.

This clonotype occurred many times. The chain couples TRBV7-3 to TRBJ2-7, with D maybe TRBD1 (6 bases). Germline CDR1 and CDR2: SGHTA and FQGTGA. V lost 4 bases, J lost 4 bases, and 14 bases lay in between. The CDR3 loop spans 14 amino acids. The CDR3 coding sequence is TGTGCCAGCAGCTCGACAGGAGCAGGGTACGAGCAGTACTTC. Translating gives CASSSTGAGYEQYF.

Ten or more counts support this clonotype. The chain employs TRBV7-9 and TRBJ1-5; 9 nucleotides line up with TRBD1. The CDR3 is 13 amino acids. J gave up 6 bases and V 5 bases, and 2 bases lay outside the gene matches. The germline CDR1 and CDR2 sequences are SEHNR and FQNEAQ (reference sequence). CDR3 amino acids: CASSQDRGQPQHF. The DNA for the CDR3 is TGTGCCAGCAGCCAGGACAGGGGTCAGCCCCAGCATTTT.

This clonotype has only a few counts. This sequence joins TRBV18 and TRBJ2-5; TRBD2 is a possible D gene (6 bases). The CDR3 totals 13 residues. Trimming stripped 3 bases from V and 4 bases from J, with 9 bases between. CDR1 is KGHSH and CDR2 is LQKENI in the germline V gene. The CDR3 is CASSPGGIETQYF. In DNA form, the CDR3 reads TGTGCCAGCTCACCGGGAGGAATAGAGACCCAGTACTTC.

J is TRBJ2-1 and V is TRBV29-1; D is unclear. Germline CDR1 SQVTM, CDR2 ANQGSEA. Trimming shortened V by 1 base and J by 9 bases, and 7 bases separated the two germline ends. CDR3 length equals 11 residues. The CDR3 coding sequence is TGCAGCGTTGAAGTGACTGCTGAGCAGTTCTTC. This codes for CSVEVTAEQFF.

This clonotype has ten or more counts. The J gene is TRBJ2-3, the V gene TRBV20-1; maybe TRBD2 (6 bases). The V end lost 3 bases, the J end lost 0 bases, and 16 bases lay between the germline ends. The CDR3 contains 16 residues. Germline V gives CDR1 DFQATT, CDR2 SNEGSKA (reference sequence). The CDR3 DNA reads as TGCAGTGCTAGGCCACTTCTAGCGAATAGCACAGATACGCAGTATTTT. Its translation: CSARPLLANSTDTQYF.

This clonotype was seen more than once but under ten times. The CDR3 nucleotides read TGCAGTGCTAGAGACGTGGGGACAACCCAAGAGACCCAGTACTTC. Translation gives CSARDVGTTQETQYF. The rearrangement joins TRBV20-1 to TRBJ2-5, with a possible D match to TRBD1 (6 bases). The CDR3 runs 15 residues. The germline gives CDR1 DFQATT, CDR2 SNEGSKA (reference sequence). Trimming left V 0 bases short and J 1 base short, with 12 bases between.

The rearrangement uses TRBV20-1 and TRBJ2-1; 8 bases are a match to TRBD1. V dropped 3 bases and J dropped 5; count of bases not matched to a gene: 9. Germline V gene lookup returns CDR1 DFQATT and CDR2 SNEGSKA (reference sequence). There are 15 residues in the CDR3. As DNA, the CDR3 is TGCAGTGCTAGCCAGGGGGCTCCGTGGAACAATGAGCAGTTCTTC. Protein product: CSASQGAPWNNEQFF.